A single sample gave rise to the 4 T cell receptor beta chains below, sequenced in a study of blood T cell repertoires in COVID-19. Measured with immunoSEQ multiplex PCR; TCRdb has only the in-frame clones, and not every one. There are fewer than 120,000 clones in the sample; 70% to 90% occur only once, and about 5% lies in the top ten. Source material: peripheral blood. Source of these receptors: a human donor in a cohort sampled during active COVID-19.

The chain recombines TRBV7-2 with TRBJ2-3, with a possible D match to TRBD2 (5 bases). CDR3 length: 14 residues. Trimming left V 5 bases short and J 0 bases short, with 9 bases between. The germline V gene has CDR1 SGHTA and CDR2 FQGNSA. CDR3 sequence reads: CASSRGRSTDTQYF. The CDR3 DNA reads TGTGCCAGCAGCCGCGGGCGGAGCACAGATACGCAGTATTTT.

The DNA of the CDR3 is TGTGCCAGCAGCTACTCGACAGGTCGCGAGCAGTACTTC. Protein product: CASSYSTGREQYF. The chain couples TRBV3-1 (or the pseudogene TRBV3-2) to TRBJ2-7; tentative D call: TRBD1 (6 bases). V lost 5 bases and J lost 6, with 14 bases in between. This CDR3 region has 13 residues. CDR1 LGHDT and CDR2 YNNKEL come from the germline V gene (reference sequence).

J is TRBJ1-2 and V is TRBV19; 8 nucleotides match TRBD1. The CDR3 runs to 15 residues. V trimming: 5 bases; J trimming: 7 bases; junction bases outside the gene matches: 12. From germline, CDR1 is LNHDA and CDR2 SQIVND (reference sequence). Written as DNA, the CDR3 is TGTGCCAGTAGTTACTCGGGACAGGCCGGGGGTGGCTACACCTTC. As protein: CASSYSGQAGGGYTF. The complete variable domain, with remaining parts taken from reference TRBV19 and TRBJ1-2, reads DGGITQSPKYLFRKEGQNVTLSCEQNLNHDAMYWYRQDPGQGLRLIYYSQIVNDFQKGDIAEGYSVSREKKESFPLTVTSAQKNPTAFYLCASSYSGQAGGGYTFGSGTRLTVV.

This clone was recorded once. The genes are TRBV13 and TRBJ1-4; unclear D gene. Germline V gene lookup returns CDR1 PRHDT and CDR2 FYEKMQ (reference sequence). This CDR3 has 14 amino acids. V lost 5 bases, J lost 8 bases, and 15 bases lay in between. This CDR3 reads CASSARPRGEKLFF. CDR3 coding DNA: TGTGCCAGCAGCGCCCGGCCTCGAGGGGAAAAACTGTTTTTT.